Presented here are 5 T cell receptor beta chains from one specimen sequenced in a study of T cells in Graves' hyperthyroidism and ophthalmopathy (dated by TCRdb to between 2018 and 2021). The library was built by means of multiplex PCR. The instrument given in TCRdb is Illumina HiSeq 2000. The TCR beta CDR3 regions were amplified from RNA transcripts. The first round of RT-PCR for the TCR CDR3 was performed with the HTBI primer set and the Qiagen OneStep RT-PCR kit. Using fastp at Q25 and MiXCR, TCRdb reprocessed the public reads and kept productive beta chains. Rows are combined by CDR3 protein, so each entry shows the most common genes and DNA. The table for this sample lists about 480,000 distinct CDR3 sequences; approximately 15% of them were counted only once. Clones ranked in the top ten supply over 15% of the sample. The source material was blood. The receptors originated from a woman between 18 and 30 years old with Graves' hyperthyroidism.

This clonotype was detected many times. V gene TRBV9 combines with J gene TRBJ1-3; D is uncertain. Between the trimmed V and J ends, which lost 0 bases and 0 bases, there was a span of 4 bases. Per the germline V gene, CDR1 is SGDLS and CDR2 is YYNGEE. There are 14 residues in the CDR3. CDR3 protein: CASSVDGSGNTIYF. In DNA form, the CDR3 reads TGTGCCAGCAGCGTAGACGGCTCTGGAAACACCATATATTTT.

V is TRBV4-2 and J is TRBJ1-2, with D perhaps TRBD1 (5 bases). Looked up from germline, CDR1 is LGHNA and CDR2 is YNFKEQ. V was trimmed by 0 bases and J by 5 bases, leaving 16 bases between them. The CDR3 is 16 amino acids. CDR3 amino acids: CASSQELWGNRYGYTF. DNA for the CDR3: TGTGCCAGCAGCCAAGAGTTGTGGGGGAATCGATATGGCTACACCTTC.

The table lists this clonotype with a few counts. The chain links TRBV6-5 to TRBJ1-2; 10 bases are a match to TRBD1. The V gene end was trimmed by 0 bases and the J gene end by 6 bases; junction bases not matched to a gene: 4. The CDR3 is made up of 15 amino acids. Germline lookup yields CDR1 MNHEY and CDR2 SVGAGI. The DNA for the CDR3 is TGTGCCAGCAGTTACTCGGGACAGGGGAGAGATGGCTACACCTTC. As protein: CASSYSGQGRDGYTF.

The V call is TRBV6-1, the J call TRBJ1-1; no clear D. The CDR3 is 11 residues long. CDR1 is MNHNS and CDR2 is SASEGT in the germline V gene. The V end lost 7 bases, the J end lost 7 bases, and 10 bases lay between the germline ends. The CDR3 DNA reads as TGTGCCAGCATCCTGGGGTTTGAAGCTTTCTTT. As protein: CASILGFEAFF.

This clonotype was picked up many times. The chain carries TRBV7-2 and TRBJ2-7; no firm D call. The CDR3 covers 14 residues. V lost 5 bases and J lost 1, with 12 bases in between. Germline assignment: CDR1 SGHTA and CDR2 FQGNSA. CDR3 DNA: TGTGCCAGCAGCCTTTCTACTCGTTCCTACGAGCAGTACTTC. It codes for CASSLSTRSYEQYF.